The 21 T cell receptor beta chains below were found in one sample sequenced in a study of cytomegalovirus exposure and HLA in healthy donors. Vbeta (60) and Jbeta (13) primers were used in the PCR. Clones were read by immunoSEQ multiplex PCR, and TCRdb kept only the in-frame ones, dropping some. The table has approximately 130,000 clones, 80% seen once. Sequencing used PBMCs. All receptors come from a woman aged 40 to 49 in good health and CMV-seronegative.

The V and J genes are TRBV19 and TRBJ1-1; 7 nucleotides align to TRBD1. CDR1 is LNHDA and CDR2 is SQIVND in the germline V gene (reference sequence). This CDR3 contains 14 residues. V was pared by 10 bases and J by 0 bases, with 8 bases of the junction left unmatched. CDR3 bases: TGTGCCACCAAGATGGGACAGCTGAACACTGAAGCTTTCTTT. Protein product: CATKMGQLNTEAFF.

This clone came up once. The gene calls are TRBV7-9 and TRBJ2-1, with 10 bases that match TRBD2. The CDR3 is made up of 17 amino acids. V shed 5 bases and J 8 bases; nucleotides not matched to a gene: 15. Germline CDR1 reads SEHNR; CDR2 reads FQNEAQ (reference sequence). The DNA of the CDR3 is TGTGCCAGCAGCCCTCGACTAGCGGGCCCACTTGGGGATGAGCAGTTCTTC. Translation gives CASSPRLAGPLGDEQFF. The variable domain in full, completed from reference TRBV7-9 and TRBJ2-1, reads DTGVSQNPRHKITKRGQNVTFRCDPISEHNRLYWYRQTLGQGPEFLTYFQNEAQLEKSRLLSDRFSAERPKGSFSTLEIQRTEQGDSAMYLCASSPRLAGPLGDEQFFGPGTRLTVL.

The chain uses TRBV5-1 and TRBJ2-7, with D perhaps matching TRBD1 (7 bases). Trimming took off 4 bases at V and 2 bases at J, with 16 bases between the two ends. This CDR3 spans 15 amino acids. Germline V CDR1 and CDR2: SGHRS, YFSETQ. The CDR3 region has the DNA TGCGCCAGCAGCGATAGCCCAGGGGGGACCTACGAGCAGTACTTC. It is translated as CASSDSPGGTYEQYF. The full variable domain, in which reference TRBV5-1 and TRBJ2-7 provide the parts outside the CDR3, is KAGVTQTPRYLIKTRGQQVTLSCSPISGHRSVSWYQQTPGQGLQFLFEYFSETQRNKGNFPGRFSGRQFSNSRSEMNVSTLELGDSALYLCASSDSPGGTYEQYFGPGTRLTVT.

The chain is built from TRBV4-1 and TRBJ1-1; unclear D gene. CDR3 length equals 13 residues. Trimming removed 4 bases from V and 6 bases from J, with 12 bases in between. CDR1 and CDR2 from the germline V gene are MGHRA and YSYEKL. The CDR3 coding sequence is TGCGCCAGCAGCCTCGGGGAGTCCGCTGAAGCTTTCTTT. Translated, it gives CASSLGESAEAFF.

The J gene is TRBJ1-2, the V gene TRBV29-1; D gene ambiguous. Germline CDR1 is SQVTM and CDR2 is ANQGSEA. The germline V and J ends were trimmed by 1 base and 1 base, with 7 bases remaining between them. This CDR3 is built from 13 residues. The chain's CDR3 is CSVEVGVNYGYTF. CDR3 DNA: TGCAGCGTTGAAGTTGGAGTTAACTATGGCTACACCTTC.

V is TRBV5-1 and J is TRBJ2-3, with 14 bases lining up with TRBD2. The V gene end was trimmed by 4 bases and the J gene end by 6 bases; junction bases not matched to a gene: 7. The CDR3 runs to 16 residues. Germline V gene lookup returns CDR1 SGHRS and CDR2 YFSETQ. The CDR3 here is CASSPGGLAGADTQYF. The CDR3 DNA sequence: TGCGCCAGCAGCCCGGGGGGACTAGCGGGAGCGGATACGCAGTATTTT.

The chain combines TRBV9 with TRBJ2-2, with D possibly TRBD1 on 5 matching bases. Trimming shortened V by 0 bases and J by 6 bases, and 15 bases separated the two germline ends. Germline CDR1 reads SGDLS; CDR2 reads YYNGEE. The CDR3 is 16 residues long. The CDR3 sequence is CASSVDGAPRAGELFF. The CDR3 coding sequence is TGTGCCAGCAGCGTAGATGGGGCACCCAGGGCCGGGGAGCTGTTTTTT.

The rearrangement links TRBV7-9 to TRBJ1-1, with D tentatively TRBD1 (6 bases). V was shortened by 5 bases and J by 1 base, with 17 bases between the two germline ends. The V gene's germline CDR1 is SEHNR and CDR2 FQNEAQ (reference sequence). This CDR3 contains 16 residues. CDR3 bases: TGTGCCAGCAGCCCTACAGGGTCGGGGGGGAACACTGAAGCTTTCTTT. It encodes CASSPTGSGGNTEAFF.

The chain has TRBV4-3 and TRBJ1-4; D possibly corresponds to TRBD1 (6 bases). V shed 4 bases and J shed 4 bases, with 10 bases lying between them. This CDR3 region has 14 residues. Germline assignment: CDR1 LGHNA and CDR2 YSLEER. The CDR3 protein is CASSPADSNEKLFF. In DNA form, the CDR3 reads TGCGCCAGCAGCCCCGCGGACAGTAATGAAAAACTGTTTTTT.

This chain's CDR3 is CASKSSGLAWQFF. CDR3 in DNA: TGTGCCAGCAAATCCTCCGGACTAGCCTGGCAGTTCTTC. The chain recombines TRBV28 with TRBJ2-1, with TRBD2 matching over 8 bases. V lost 7 bases to trimming and J lost 12 bases; unmatched junction nucleotides: 11. This CDR3 spans 13 amino acids. Germline values: CDR1 MDHEN, CDR2 SYDVKM.

This clone was found once. The chain combines TRBV11-3 with TRBJ2-2, with a weak D call TRBD1 (5 bases). The V gene's germline CDR1 is SGHNT and CDR2 YENEEA. With 6 bases removed from V and 0 bases from J, the gap between germline ends came to 8 bases. This CDR3 contains 14 residues. CDR3 residues: CASSPRANTGELFF. The CDR3 coding sequence is TGTGCCAGCAGTCCCAGGGCGAACACCGGGGAGCTGTTTTTT.

The J gene is TRBJ2-2, the V gene TRBV7-8; TRBD1 agrees at 7 bases. CDR1 and CDR2 from the germline V gene are SGHVS and FQNEAQ. The CDR3 is 17 amino acids. With 5 bases clipped from V and 1 base from J, the junction kept 10 bases outside the gene matches. The CDR3 loop is CASSPPLRDRNTGELFF. CDR3 nucleotides: TGTGCCAGCAGCCCACCTCTCCGGGACAGGAACACCGGGGAGCTGTTTTTT.

The V and J genes are TRBV30 and TRBJ2-1, with TRBD2 matching 8 bases. Germline V lookup: CDR1 GTSNPN, CDR2 SVGIG (reference sequence). V gave up 1 base and J gave up 6 bases; unmatched junction bases: 8. The CDR3 has 15 amino acids. CDR3 protein: CAWSARTSTANEQFF. The CDR3 DNA reads TGTGCCTGGAGTGCTCGGACTAGCACAGCCAATGAGCAGTTCTTC.

V gene TRBV9 combines with J gene TRBJ1-1; TRBD1 is a possible D gene (6 bases). This CDR3 is built from 13 residues. The ends were cut back, 3 bases at V and 1 base at J, with 7 bases in the middle. CDR1 and CDR2 from the germline V gene are SGDLS and YYNGEE. CDR3 amino acids: CASSEQGNTEAFF. The CDR3 nucleotides are TGTGCCAGCAGCGAACAGGGGAACACTGAAGCTTTCTTT.

V is TRBV5-6 and J is TRBJ2-7, with unresolved D. The CDR3 runs 12 residues. Germline V gene data show CDR1 as SGHDT and CDR2 as YYEEEE. V gave up 0 bases and J gave up 7 bases, with 8 bases separating them. The CDR3 here is CASSLGRVEQYF. As DNA, the CDR3 is TGTGCCAGCAGCTTGGGACGGGTAGAGCAGTACTTC.

This clone has more than one count but fewer than ten. V gene TRBV5-4 combines with J gene TRBJ1-1; a possible D gene is TRBD1 (6 bases). In germline, CDR1 is SGHNT, CDR2 YYREEE (reference sequence). V was clipped by 0 bases and J by 5 bases, with 11 bases between them. The CDR3 extends over 14 amino acids. CDR3 sequence: CASSLGQGRTEAFF. The DNA for the CDR3 is TGTGCCAGCAGCTTGGGGCAGGGGCGGACTGAAGCTTTCTTT.

The chain links TRBV5-1 to TRBJ2-7; TRBD2 is a possible D gene (6 bases). Looked up from germline, CDR1 is SGHRS and CDR2 is YFSETQ. V was cut by 0 bases and J by 1 base, with 14 bases left in between. The CDR3 runs to 16 residues. The CDR3 nucleotides read TGCGCCAGCAGCTTGGCGGGAGAGGGCTTATCCTACGAGCAGTACTTC. Translating it yields CASSLAGEGLSYEQYF.

This clone occurred once. V is TRBV7-2 and J is TRBJ2-7; perhaps TRBD2 as D (6 bases). CDR1 is SGHTA, CDR2 FQGNSA, per germline. The CDR3 runs 15 residues. V lost 2 bases and J lost 2, with 13 bases in between. CDR3 nucleotide sequence: TGTGCCAGCAGCTTAATCTCCACTAGCACCTACGAGCAGTACTTC. Protein: CASSLISTSTYEQYF.

The rearrangement links TRBV2 to TRBJ1-2, with D possibly TRBD1 on 6 matching bases. Trimming took off 7 bases at V and 3 bases at J, with 12 bases between the two ends. The CDR3 contains 13 residues. From germline, CDR1 is SNHLY and CDR2 FYNNEI. The DNA for the CDR3 is TGTGCCAGCACCCACCCAGGGGACTATGGCTACACCTTC. It specifies CASTHPGDYGYTF.

This clone was seen once. The rearrangement uses TRBV5-1 and TRBJ2-1; D perhaps matches TRBD2 (5 bases). V lost 2 bases and J 10 bases, leaving 13 bases between the germline ends. CDR3 length: 13 residues. In germline, CDR1 is SGHRS, CDR2 YFSETQ. The CDR3 DNA reads TGCGCCAGCAGCTTTAAGGTTGGAGGAGAGCAGTTCTTC. Translating it yields CASSFKVGGEQFF.

The chain employs TRBV6-5 and TRBJ1-2, with D unclear. The CDR3 has 15 residues. CDR1 and CDR2 (germline): MNHEY, SVGAGI. V was shortened by 8 bases and J by 0 bases, with 16 bases between the two germline ends. CDR3 sequence: CASRGAGTANYGYTF. The DNA of the CDR3 is TGTGCCAGCCGAGGTGCGGGAACCGCTAACTATGGCTACACCTTC.